Listed below are T cell receptor beta chains from one sample, sequenced in a study of cytomegalovirus exposure and HLA in healthy donors. Clones were sequenced by immunoSEQ multiplex PCR, and TCRdb holds only the in-frame ones, with some missing. The sample contains fewer than 200,000 clones, about four fifths of which appear only once. Material for sequencing was PBMCs. The receptor source for this set is a woman in her forties or fifties in good health and CMV-seronegative. CDR3s include the opening cysteine and the closing phenylalanine or tryptophan. The D gene is left open where the match is weak. Expanded clones are given a class, and other clones once, few, many or no size at all.

V gene	J gene	D gene	clone size	CDR3 DNA	CDR3 protein
TRBV9	TRBJ1-4	NA	NA	TGTGCCAGCAGCGGGGGCCTTAATGAAAAACTGTTTTTT	CASSGGLNEKLFF
TRBV28	TRBJ1-3	TRBD1	NA	TGTGCCAGCAGTTTGACAGGGGGCGAATCTGGAAACACCATATATTTT	CASSLTGGESGNTIYF
TRBV9	TRBJ2-1	TRBD2	NA	TGTGCCAGCAGCGTCTGGACTAGCGGGAGTTATGAGCAGTTCTTC	CASSVWTSGSYEQFF
TRBV7-8	TRBJ2-1	TRBD2	NA	TGTGCCAGCAGCTTAGGTCTAGCGGGGCCTGAGCAGTTCTTC	CASSLGLAGPEQFF
TRBV10-3	TRBJ2-3	TRBD2	NA	TGTGCCATCAGTGGGCTAGCGGGAGGCCCCGGGGAAACAGATACGCAGTATTTT	CAISGLAGGPGETDTQYF
TRBV7-2	TRBJ2-5	TRBD1	NA	TGTGCCAGCAGCCTCCGGGACAGGTCTCCAGAGACCCAGTACTTC	CASSLRDRSPETQYF
TRBV19	TRBJ1-1	NA	NA	TGTGCCAGTAGTATTTTGGGACTTATCACTGAAGCTTTCTTT	CASSILGLITEAFF
TRBV19	TRBJ1-5	NA	NA	TGTGCCAGTAGTATTCGGGGGGATTTGGGTCAGCCCCAGCATTTT	CASSIRGDLGQPQHF
TRBV29-1	TRBJ1-1	TRBD1	NA	TGCAGCGTTGGGGCAGGGGGGACTGAAGCTTTCTTT	CSVGAGGTEAFF
TRBV28	TRBJ1-2	TRBD1	NA	TGTGCCAGCAGCCGGACAGGGGACTATGGCTACACCTTC	CASSRTGDYGYTF
TRBV27	TRBJ1-5	TRBD1	NA	TGTGCCAGCAGTCCTAGACAGGGAGGTAATCAGCCCCAGCATTTT	CASSPRQGGNQPQHF
TRBV7-9	TRBJ1-3	NA	few	TGTGCCAGCAGCCCATGGGAACAAGGGGTCTCTGGAAACACCATATATTTT	CASSPWEQGVSGNTIYF
TRBV5-6	TRBJ1-3	TRBD1	NA	TGTGCCAGCAGCTTGCTCGCAGGGGGCTTTGGAAACACCATATATTTT	CASSLLAGGFGNTIYF
TRBV28	TRBJ1-1	NA	NA	TGTGCCAGCAGCCGGGACACCATTGAAGCTTTCTTT	CASSRDTIEAFF
TRBV6-5	TRBJ1-2	NA	NA	TGTGCCAGCAGTGAAGCCGGAGGGTATGGCTACACCTTC	CASSEAGGYGYTF
TRBV7-9	TRBJ2-7	NA	NA	TGTGCCAGCAGCTTAGCAGCCGGGACAAGGAACTACGAGCAGTACTTC	CASSLAAGTRNYEQYF
TRBV7-8	TRBJ1-1	TRBD1	few	TGTGCCAGCAGCTTAAAGACAGGGGGGCCGGCCACTATTTTTGAAGCTTTCTTT	CASSLKTGGPATIFEAFF
TRBV11-2	TRBJ2-5	TRBD2	NA	TGTGCCAGCAGCCCGGCACTAGCGGGGGCGGGGGAGACCCAGTACTTC	CASSPALAGAGETQYF
TRBV4-2	TRBJ2-3	TRBD2	NA	TGTGCCAGCACTCGACTAGCGGGAGTATCAGATACGCAGTATTTT	CASTRLAGVSDTQYF
TRBV7-9	TRBJ2-7	TRBD1	once	TGTGCCAGCAGCTTGACAGGGGGCGACGAGCAGTACTTC	CASSLTGGDEQYF
TRBV7-2	TRBJ1-5	NA	NA	TGTGCCAGCAGCTCTTGGGGGGGGGCAAATCAGCCCCAGCATTTT	CASSSWGGANQPQHF
TRBV28	TRBJ2-7	TRBD1	few	TGTGCCAGCACCACCGGGACAGGGGGCATTAGATCCCACGAGCAGTACTTC	CASTTGTGGIRSHEQYF
TRBV7-9	TRBJ1-1	NA	NA	TGTGCCAGCAGCGCCCATGCGGGGAAGAACACTGAAGCTTTCTTT	CASSAHAGKNTEAFF
TRBV4-1	TRBJ2-7	TRBD1	NA	TGCGCCAGCAGCCCTACAGGGGGCCTCCCCTACGAGCAGTACTTC	CASSPTGGLPYEQYF
TRBV19	TRBJ2-7	NA	few	TGTGCCAGTAGTCCCGGGAGCTCCTACGAGCAGTACTTC	CASSPGSSYEQYF
TRBV7-2	TRBJ2-3	NA	NA	TGTGCCAGCAGCTTAGGAGGCGGATATGGACTTCCTAGCACAGATACGCAGTATTTT	CASSLGGGYGLPSTDTQYF
TRBV28	TRBJ2-1	TRBD2	NA	TGTGCCAGCAGTTCACCCGCTCTTTCGGGAGGTCAAAATGAGCAGTTCTTC	CASSSPALSGGQNEQFF
TRBV9	TRBJ2-7	TRBD1	once	TGTGCCAGCAGCGCCCTTCAAGGGGGCAAGCAGTACTTC	CASSALQGGKQYF
TRBV4-2	TRBJ2-7	TRBD1	NA	TGTGCCAGCAGCCAAGATCTGGGTACAGGGGATTTGGCCTACGAGCAGTACTTC	CASSQDLGTGDLAYEQYF
TRBV5-1	TRBJ2-3	NA	NA	TGCGCCAGCAGCTTGCAACAGGGTGGGACAGATACGCAGTATTTT	CASSLQQGGTDTQYF
TRBV4-1	TRBJ2-7	NA	NA	TGCGCCAGCAGCCAAGATCCGAGCGCCGAGCAGTACTTC	CASSQDPSAEQYF
TRBV30	TRBJ2-3	TRBD1	NA	TGTGCCTGGATCCGGGACAGGAGCACAGATACGCAGTATTTT	CAWIRDRSTDTQYF
TRBV20-1	TRBJ1-4	TRBD1	NA	TGCAGTGCTCCGAGGACAGGGACGTTTTTT	CSAPRTGTFF
TRBV4-2	TRBJ2-1	TRBD2	NA	TGTGCCAGCAGCCGGGATCTAGCGGGATGGGGCAATGAGCAGTTCTTC	CASSRDLAGWGNEQFF
TRBV15	TRBJ2-1	NA	NA	TGTGCCACCACCTTCGAGCGGAGCGCATACAATGAGCAGTTCTTC	CATTFERSAYNEQFF
TRBV6-5	TRBJ2-1	NA	NA	TGTGCCAGCAGTTACGGGACTGGCAGGTTCGATGAGCAGTTCTTC	CASSYGTGRFDEQFF
TRBV5-1	TRBJ2-7	TRBD1	NA	TGCGCCAGCAGCTTGGCGGGACAGGGGGACTACGAGCAGTACTTC	CASSLAGQGDYEQYF
TRBV10-3	TRBJ2-7	TRBD1	NA	TGTGCCATCAGTGATCCCGGACAGGGGGCTTGGGAGCAGTACTTC	CAISDPGQGAWEQYF
TRBV7-9	TRBJ2-2	TRBD2	NA	TGTGCCAGCAGCGCCGGGACTAGAGGCACCGGGGAGCTGTTTTTT	CASSAGTRGTGELFF
TRBV4-1	TRBJ2-1	NA	NA	TGCGCCAGCAGCCGAACTCCCCTGTACAATGAGCAGTTCTTC	CASSRTPLYNEQFF
TRBV6-1	TRBJ2-2	NA	few	TGTGCCAGCATGTTCGGAGTCACGAACACCGGGGAGCTGTTTTTT	CASMFGVTNTGELFF
TRBV18	TRBJ1-1	TRBD1	NA	TGTGCCAGCTCACGCGAACAGGGGTCGAACACTGAAGCTTTCTTT	CASSREQGSNTEAFF
TRBV6-5	TRBJ2-3	TRBD2	NA	TGTGCCAGCAATCCCGGGACTAGCGTCACAGATACGCAGTATTTT	CASNPGTSVTDTQYF
TRBV7-6	TRBJ1-4	NA	once	TGTGCCAGCAGCAGAAGCCCGTCAACGAATGAAAAACTGTTTTTT	CASSRSPSTNEKLFF
TRBV7-2	TRBJ2-1	TRBD2	NA	TGTGCCAGCAGCTCCCCGGGACTAGCCCTCAATGAGCAGTTCTTC	CASSSPGLALNEQFF
TRBV28	TRBJ2-3	NA	NA	TGTGCCAGCAGTTTGATTGGCGGTCGGGCAGATACGCAGTATTTT	CASSLIGGRADTQYF
TRBV6-6	TRBJ1-1	TRBD1	few	TGTGCCAGCAGTCCCGGACAGGGGAGGACTGAAGCTTTCTTT	CASSPGQGRTEAFF
TRBV7-2	TRBJ1-2	NA	NA	TGTGCCAGCAGCCCCGGACAGTACTCTATGGGCTACACCTTC	CASSPGQYSMGYTF
TRBV27	TRBJ2-1	TRBD2	NA	TGTGCCAGCAAAGCGGGGGGTGCCTACAATGAGCAGTTCTTC	CASKAGGAYNEQFF
TRBV27	TRBJ1-1	NA	NA	TGTGCCAGCAGCGCAACCTCGACAGTAAACACTGAAGCTTTCTTT	CASSATSTVNTEAFF
TRBV4-3	TRBJ2-3	TRBD2	few	TGCGCCAGCAGCCAAGGGCTAGCGGGGCGCACAGATACGCAGTATTTT	CASSQGLAGRTDTQYF
TRBV15	TRBJ2-5	TRBD1	few	TGTGCCACCAGCAGCCGGGACAGGGCTGAAGAGACCCAGTACTTC	CATSSRDRAEETQYF
TRBV7-6	TRBJ2-7	NA	NA	TGTGCCAGCAGCTTGCAGAACAACCTTTTCTACGAGCAGTACTTC	CASSLQNNLFYEQYF
TRBV27	TRBJ1-1	TRBD1	NA	TGTGCCAGCAGTGGCCATTCAACAGGGGGGAAAAGCACTGAAGCTTTCTTT	CASSGHSTGGKSTEAFF
TRBV29-1	TRBJ1-1	NA	NA	TGCAGCGTGCCCTCAGAAAGGGCGGGGACTGAAGCTTTCTTT	CSVPSERAGTEAFF
TRBV7-2	TRBJ1-1	NA	once	TGTGCCAGCAGCTTAAACCCAGGGGTGAACACTGAAGCTTTCTTT	CASSLNPGVNTEAFF
TRBV4-3	TRBJ2-7	TRBD1	NA	TGCGCCAGCAGCGGAGTCCTGACAGGGACGGACGAGCAGTACTTC	CASSGVLTGTDEQYF